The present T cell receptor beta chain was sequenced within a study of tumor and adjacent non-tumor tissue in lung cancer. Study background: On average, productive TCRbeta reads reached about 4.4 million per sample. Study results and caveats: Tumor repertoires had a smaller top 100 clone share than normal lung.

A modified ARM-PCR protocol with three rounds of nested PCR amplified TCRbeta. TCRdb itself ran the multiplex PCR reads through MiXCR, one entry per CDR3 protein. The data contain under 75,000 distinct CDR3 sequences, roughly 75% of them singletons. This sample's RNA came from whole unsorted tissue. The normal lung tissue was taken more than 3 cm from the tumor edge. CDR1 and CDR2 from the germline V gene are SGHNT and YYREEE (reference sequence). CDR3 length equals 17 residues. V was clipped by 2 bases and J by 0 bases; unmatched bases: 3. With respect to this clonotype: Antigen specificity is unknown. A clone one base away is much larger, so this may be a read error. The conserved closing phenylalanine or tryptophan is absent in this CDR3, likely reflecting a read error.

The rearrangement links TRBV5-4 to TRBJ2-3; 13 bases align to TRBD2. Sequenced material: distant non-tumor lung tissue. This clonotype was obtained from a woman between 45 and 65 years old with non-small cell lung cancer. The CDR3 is CASSLPGLAGSTDTQYY. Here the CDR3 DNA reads TGTGCCAGCAGCTTACCGGGACTAGCGGGAAGCACAGATACGCAGTATTAT.